This passage covers 27 T cell receptor beta chains from one sample sequenced in a study of T cell repertoires in cytomegalovirus infection. MiXCR was run by TCRdb on the reads, yielding one entry per CDR3 protein. The repertoire holds around 310,000 distinct CDR3 sequences, with roughly 15% as singletons. Sequencing was carried out using PBMCs. The receptors originated from a human donor in good health (CMV status not recorded). Some clones in this sample may be carry-over from other donors' samples.

The genes are TRBV5-4 and TRBJ1-2; TRBD1 matches 7 bases. The CDR3 covers 15 residues. From germline, CDR1 is SGHNT and CDR2 YYREEE (reference sequence). V gave up 0 bases and J gave up 5 bases; unmatched junction bases: 7. The CDR3 region has the DNA TGTGCCAGCAGCTTGGGCGGGACAGATGAGTATGGCTACACCTTC. This translates into CASSLGGTDEYGYTF.

This clonotype was recorded a few times. The V gene is TRBV12-3 or TRBV12-4, the J gene TRBJ2-1, with 9 bases identical to TRBD1. This CDR3 comprises 15 residues. V shed 3 bases, J shed 6 bases, and the junction held 6 bases outside the gene matches. The CDR3 bases are TGTGCCAGCAGTTTGGGACAGGGAAGTCCCAATGAGCAGTTCTTC. Its protein product is CASSLGQGSPNEQFF.

This clonotype occurred many times. The V call is TRBV25-1, the J call TRBJ2-3; D possibly corresponds to TRBD2 (6 bases). Germline CDR1 reads MGHDK; CDR2 reads SYGVNS. The V end was cut by 2 bases, the J end by 1 base, with 10 bases between. The CDR3 length is 15 residues. This CDR3 is CASSEPGEGTDTQYF. The CDR3 coding sequence is TGTGCCAGCAGTGAACCCGGGGAGGGCACAGATACGCAGTATTTT.

This sequence joins TRBV29-1 and TRBJ1-1; D is undetermined. This CDR3 comprises 13 residues. V was trimmed by 6 bases and J by 0 bases, leaving 11 bases between them. The germline CDR1 and CDR2 sequences are SQVTM and ANQGSEA. Here the CDR3 DNA reads TGCAGCGTGGACCGACAAGTGAACACTGAAGCTTTCTTT. This codes for CSVDRQVNTEAFF. Complete variable domain (other parts from reference TRBV29-1 and TRBJ1-1): SAVISQKPSRDICQRGTSLTIQCQVDSQVTMMFWYRQQPGQSLTLIATANQGSEATYESGFVIDKFPISRPNLTFSTLTVSNMSPEDSSIYLCSVDRQVNTEAFFGQGTRLTVV.

The J gene is TRBJ2-7, the V gene TRBV7-9; the match to TRBD2 covers 7 bases. This CDR3 has 12 amino acids. Germline loops: CDR1 SEHNR, CDR2 FQNEAQ (reference sequence). Trimming took 5 bases from V and 6 from J; bases not matched to a gene: 4. The DNA of the CDR3 is TGTGCCAGCAGCGGGGGGGGAATCGAGCAGTACTTC. Protein sequence: CASSGGGIEQYF.

The rearrangement uses TRBV7-6 and TRBJ2-1; 7 nucleotides match TRBD1. The CDR3 spans 14 residues. The V segment lost 5 bases and the J segment 6 bases; nucleotides outside the gene matches: 7. Germline V gene lookup returns CDR1 SGHVS and CDR2 FNYEAQ. The CDR3 bases are TGTGCCAGCAGCGTCGGGACAGCCCTCAATGAGCAGTTCTTC. Amino acids: CASSVGTALNEQFF.

The chain recombines TRBV7-2 with TRBJ1-2; D unclear. The CDR3 has 13 amino acids. With 1 base removed from V and 9 bases from J, the gap between germline ends came to 12 bases. The V gene's germline CDR1 is SGHTA and CDR2 FQGNSA. This chain's CDR3 is CASSLVRVGSYTF. CDR3 DNA sequence: TGTGCCAGCAGCTTAGTTCGGGTCGGCAGCTACACCTTC.

This clonotype was detected only a few times. CDR3 nucleotides: TGTGCCAGCAGCTCAGGGGGCGCGGGAGAACAGCCCCAGCATTTT. Translation: CASSSGGAGEQPQHF. The chain uses TRBV28 and TRBJ1-5, with 8 bases lining up with TRBD1. Germline trimming cut 6 bases from V and 7 bases from J; bases unmatched to any gene: 11. In germline, CDR1 is MDHEN, CDR2 SYDVKM. The CDR3 extends over 15 amino acids.

This chain uses TRBV9 with TRBJ2-7; perhaps TRBD2 as D (6 bases). The length of the CDR3 is 14 residues. Trimming took 5 bases from V and 1 from J, leaving 13 bases between them. Germline V gene data show CDR1 as SGDLS and CDR2 as YYNGEE. The CDR3 reads CASSGGTDSYEQYF. The CDR3 DNA follows: TGTGCCAGCAGTGGGGGGACGGATTCCTACGAGCAGTACTTC.

This clonotype appeared once. The rearrangement links TRBV2 to TRBJ2-3; the D is unclear. Between the trimmed V and J ends, which lost 4 bases and 1 base, there was a span of 9 bases. The CDR3 sequence is 14 residues long. Germline V gene sequence: CDR1 SNHLY, CDR2 FYNNEI. The CDR3 nucleotides are TGTGCCAGCAGTGTGACCTACCGCACAGATACGCAGTATTTT. The encoded protein is CASSVTYRTDTQYF.

This clonotype turned up a few times. The chain uses TRBV7-3 and TRBJ2-6, with a tentative D call TRBD2 (5 bases). V lost 5 bases and J lost 1, with 18 bases in between. The CDR3 is 18 amino acids. Germline loops: CDR1 SGHTA, CDR2 FQGTGA. The CDR3 loop reads CASSPFRDYQSGANVLTF. The CDR3 DNA reads TGTGCCAGCAGCCCCTTCCGCGACTACCAGTCTGGGGCCAACGTCCTGACTTTC.

The gene calls are TRBV20-1 and TRBJ1-1; TRBD1 matches at 10 bases. CDR1 is DFQATT, CDR2 SNEGSKA, per germline (reference sequence). V gave up 5 bases and J gave up 3 bases; unmatched junction bases: 12. The CDR3 is made up of 16 amino acids. CDR3 sequence: CSADPRDRGWYTEAFF. The CDR3 region has the DNA TGCAGTGCTGACCCTCGGGACAGGGGATGGTACACTGAAGCTTTCTTT.

This clonotype was observed a handful of times. In DNA, the CDR3 is TGTGCCACCAGTGCGAGTGGTACGGGAAACATTCAGTACTTC. Protein: CATSASGTGNIQYF. The chain is built from TRBV24-1 and TRBJ2-4; D uncertain. This CDR3 spans 14 amino acids. Germline loops: CDR1 KGHDR, CDR2 SFDVKD. The V gene lost 5 bases and the J gene lost 6 bases, with 13 bases spanning the gap.

Many counts were recorded for this clonotype. The chain combines TRBV4-3 with TRBJ2-5, with 10 positions matching TRBD1. The CDR3 spans 15 residues. Unmatched junction bases numbered 1, after V lost 0 bases and J lost 3 bases. Germline CDR1 LGHNA, CDR2 YSLEER. The CDR3 region is CASSQEGTGEETQYF. CDR3 coding DNA: TGCGCCAGCAGCCAAGAAGGGACAGGGGAAGAGACCCAGTACTTC.

This clonotype has more than one count but fewer than ten. The chain links TRBV12-3 or TRBV12-4 to TRBJ2-7, with TRBD1 matching over 11 bases. This CDR3 is 18 amino acids long. J lost 3 bases, V lost 6 bases, and 16 bases had no gene match. The CDR3 coding sequence is TGTGCCAGCAGGGGGGGAGGACAGGGGGCTGCATCCTACTACGAGCAGTACTTC. It is translated as CASRGGGQGAASYYEQYF.

The chain combines TRBV20-1 with TRBJ2-4; TRBD2 might be the D (6 bases). Looked up from germline, CDR1 is DFQATT and CDR2 is SNEGSKA (reference sequence). V was pared by 3 bases and J by 8 bases, with 17 bases between. This CDR3 region has 14 residues. The CDR3 nucleotides are TGCAGTGCTAGGAAGGGGCCTCCGGGGGACATTCAGTACTTC. It codes for CSARKGPPGDIQYF.

This chain joins TRBV11-2 and TRBJ1-6; D gene unclear. Germline values: CDR1 SGHAT, CDR2 FQNNGV. There are 12 residues in the CDR3. Trimming pared 8 bases from V and 7 bases from J, leaving 9 bases between. CDR3 sequence (DNA): TGTGCCAGCGGAATGGGGAATTCACCCCTCCACTTT. This codes for CASGMGNSPLHF.

This clonotype has more than one count but fewer than ten. This chain uses TRBV6-1 with TRBJ2-7, with 10 bases that match TRBD1. V shed 1 base and J 5 bases; nucleotides not matched to a gene: 5. Germline lookup yields CDR1 MNHNS and CDR2 SASEGT. CDR3 length equals 15 residues. CDR3 DNA sequence: TGTGCCAGCAGTGAAGTCGGGACAGGGGACGACGAGCAGTACTTC. It yields the protein CASSEVGTGDDEQYF.

This chain links TRBV25-1 with TRBJ2-5; 10 bases are shared with TRBD2. The CDR3 runs 18 residues. The germline V gene has CDR1 MGHDK and CDR2 SYGVNS. The V and J ends lost 2 bases and 2 bases, in that order; junction bases with no gene match: 11. The CDR3 is CASSEPSSGGPLQETQYF. CDR3 nucleotides: TGTGCCAGCAGTGAACCATCTAGCGGGGGCCCCTTACAAGAGACCCAGTACTTC.

This clonotype was detected ten times or more. The rearrangement links TRBV7-8 to TRBJ1-2; 9 nucleotides align to TRBD1. The V segment lost 0 bases and the J segment 2 bases; nucleotides outside the gene matches: 7. There are 17 residues in the CDR3. Germline V gene lookup returns CDR1 SGHVS and CDR2 FQNEAQ. The DNA for the CDR3 is TGTGCCAGCAGCTTAGCCACAGGGGGCGCCCCCAACTATGGCTACACCTTC. Protein product: CASSLATGGAPNYGYTF.

This clonotype showed up many times. V is TRBV12-3 or TRBV12-4 and J is TRBJ2-5; D remains unclear. Trimming took off 4 bases at V and 4 bases at J, with 28 bases between the two ends. This CDR3 region has 19 residues. CDR3 in DNA: TGTGCCAGCAGTTCGCCCAAGAACGGAACCGGGCCTCCTGCAGAGACCCAGTACTTC. This codes for CASSSPKNGTGPPAETQYF.

The chain recombines TRBV6-6 with TRBJ2-7, with a tentative D call TRBD1 (5 bases). Germline loops: CDR1 MNHNY, CDR2 SVGAGI (reference sequence). The V and J ends lost 6 bases and 5 bases respectively, with 8 bases between them. The CDR3 runs 11 residues. The CDR3 region has the DNA TGTGCCAGCAGCCCCAGGGACGAGCAGTACTTC. The encoded protein is CASSPRDEQYF.

The sample holds a few counts of this clonotype. The chain couples TRBV6-5 to TRBJ2-1; TRBD2 aligns across 16 bases. The CDR3 covers 17 residues. Germline-derived CDR1 and CDR2 are MNHEY and SVGAGI. V lost 7 bases to trimming and J lost 9 bases; unmatched junction nucleotides: 12. CDR3 loop: CASTPHPGTSGGGEQFF. In DNA form, the CDR3 reads TGTGCCAGCACCCCCCATCCCGGGACTAGCGGGGGGGGTGAGCAGTTCTTC.

The chain couples TRBV12-3 or TRBV12-4 to TRBJ1-3, with TRBD1 as a possible D gene (5 bases). Trimming stripped 4 bases from V and 2 bases from J, with 9 bases between. The CDR3 covers 14 residues. CDR3 in amino acids: CASSSRGAGNTIYF. Written as DNA, the CDR3 is TGTGCCAGCAGTTCTCGGGGGGCTGGAAACACCATATATTTT.

This clonotype was counted only a few times. This rearrangement joins TRBV18 to TRBJ2-7; D is unresolved. With 2 bases removed from V and 3 bases from J, the gap between germline ends came to 8 bases. Looked up from germline, CDR1 is KGHSH and CDR2 is LQKENI. The CDR3 extends over 13 amino acids. This CDR3 reads CASSPGTHYEQYF. For the CDR3, the DNA is TGTGCCAGCTCACCAGGCACGCACTACGAGCAGTACTTC.

This clonotype was observed a few times. V is TRBV12-3 or TRBV12-4 and J is TRBJ2-1; D tentatively fits TRBD1 or TRBD2 (5 bases each). This CDR3 is 14 amino acids long. The ends were cut back, 6 bases at V and 4 bases at J, with 13 bases in the middle. Here the CDR3 reads CASSHRDGYNEQFF. Written as DNA, the CDR3 is TGTGCCAGCAGCCATCGGGACGGTTACAATGAGCAGTTCTTC.

V and J are TRBV6-5 and TRBJ2-5; D remains ambiguous. Germline V gene data show CDR1 as MNHEY and CDR2 as SVGAGI. The V end lost 2 bases, the J end lost 8 bases, and 12 bases lay between the germline ends. CDR3 length: 13 amino acids. CDR3 in DNA: TGTGCCAGCAGTTACGGACGAGGTGGTACCCAGTACTTC. Its translation: CASSYGRGGTQYF.